The 32 T cell receptor beta chains listed next were all sequenced from one sample in a study of vaccination and CD4 T cells after COVID-19. Treatment here: approximately 9-day PBMC culture with coronavirus spike peptide pools or control peptides (ViraFEST assay). Antigens of these TCRs are unknown. The study sequenced cultured CD4+ T cell DNA using the Oncomine TCR Beta short-read assay. TCRdb re-called the PCR reads with MiXCR, one entry per CDR3 protein. Of fewer than 15,000 distinct CDR3 sequences in the sample, around three fifths were seen once. The sequenced sample consisted of CD4+ T cells from blood, cultured in vitro. These receptors were collected from a human donor who had recovered from COVID-19.

The V call is TRBV6-1, the J call TRBJ2-2; 9 bases are a match to TRBD1. The CDR3 runs 15 residues. Germline CDR1 is MNHNS and CDR2 is SASEGT. Losses at the gene ends were 6 bases for V and 6 bases for J; bases not matched to a gene: 8. CDR3 amino acids: CASSETTGGSGELFF. The DNA of the CDR3 is TGTGCCAGCAGCGAGACTACAGGGGGCTCCGGGGAGCTGTTTTTT.

This clonotype was seen once. The V call is TRBV24-1, the J call TRBJ2-1, with 15 bases fitting TRBD2. The J segment lost 4 bases and the V segment lost 2 bases, leaving 2 bases of the junction unmatched. This CDR3 is 17 amino acids long. Looked up from germline, CDR1 is KGHDR and CDR2 is SFDVKD. The CDR3 region has the DNA TGTGCCACCAGTGATTCCGGACTAGCGGGAGGGTACAATGAGCAGTTCTTC. Translated: CATSDSGLAGGYNEQFF.

The chain recombines TRBV12-3 or TRBV12-4 with TRBJ2-2, with 8 bases aligning to TRBD2. After removal of 7 bases from V and 0 bases from J, the junction contained 10 bases not matched to a gene. CDR3 length equals 17 residues. The CDR3 here is CASTPRGGLTNTGELFF. The CDR3 DNA reads TGTGCCAGCACCCCCCGGGGGGGGCTTACGAACACCGGGGAGCTGTTTTTT.

The chain uses TRBV30 and TRBJ2-5; 8 bases agree with TRBD2. CDR3 size: 17 residues. The germline V gene encodes CDR1 GTSNPN and CDR2 SVGIG (reference sequence). Losses at the gene ends were 0 bases for V and 5 bases for J; bases not matched to a gene: 14. This CDR3 reads CAWSVSAGVPKSETQYF. CDR3 in DNA: TGTGCCTGGAGTGTATCAGCGGGAGTTCCCAAGTCGGAGACCCAGTACTTC. The entire variable domain, with the rest obtained from reference TRBV30 and TRBJ2-5, is as follows: SQTIHQWPATLVQPVGSPLSLECTVEGTSNPNLYWYRQAAGRGLQLLFYSVGIGQISSEVPQNLSASRPQDRQFILSSKKLLLSDSGFYLCAWSVSAGVPKSETQYFGPGTRLLVL.

A few counts support this clonotype. The chain recombines TRBV6-2 or TRBV6-3 with TRBJ1-5, with D possibly matching TRBD1 (6 bases). CDR1 is MNHEY, CDR2 SVGEGT, per germline. The CDR3 covers 15 residues. Trimming removed 8 bases at V and 5 bases at J, with 19 bases between. CDR3 loop: CASGDPGQGHQPQHF. The CDR3 region has the DNA TGTGCCAGCGGGGACCCGGGACAAGGACATCAGCCCCAGCATTTT.

The chain couples TRBV28 to TRBJ1-5; D possibly corresponds to TRBD1 (6 bases). Trimming pared 5 bases from V and 5 bases from J, leaving 10 bases between. Germline CDR1 is MDHEN and CDR2 is SYDVKM. The CDR3 is made up of 13 amino acids. CDR3 sequence (DNA): TGTGCCAGCAGTGTAACAGGGTATCAGCCCCAGCATTTT. Its protein product is CASSVTGYQPQHF. The complete variable domain, with remaining parts taken from reference TRBV28 and TRBJ1-5, reads DVKVTQSSRYLVKRTGEKVFLECVQDMDHENMFWYRQDPGLGLRLIYFSYDVKMKEKGDIPEGYSVSREKKERFSLILESASTNQTSMYLCASSVTGYQPQHFGDGTRLSIL.

CDR3: CASSEPGYGNTIYF. In nucleotides, the CDR3 is TGTGCCAGCAGTGAGCCCGGCTACGGAAACACCATATATTTT. This chain connects TRBV2 to TRBJ1-3; D gene uncertain. The ends were cut back, 3 bases at V and 4 bases at J, with 10 bases in the middle. The CDR3 consists of 14 residues. The germline gives CDR1 SNHLY, CDR2 FYNNEI. Full variable domain (rest looked up from reference TRBV2 and TRBJ1-3): EPEVTQTPSHQVTQMGQEVILRCVPISNHLYFYWYRQILGQKVEFLVSFYNNEISEKSEIFDDQFSVERPDGSNFTLKIRSTKLEDSAMYFCASSEPGYGNTIYFGEGSWLTVV.

In DNA, the CDR3 is TGTGCCAGCAGTGAAGGGGGGGGGCAGACCCAGTACTTC. This codes for CASSEGGGQTQYF. V gene TRBV2 combines with J gene TRBJ2-5, with a possible D match to TRBD2 (7 bases). Germline V gene sequence: CDR1 SNHLY, CDR2 FYNNEI. Trimming shortened V by 1 base and J by 6 bases, and 9 bases separated the two germline ends. CDR3 length: 13 amino acids.

V gene TRBV5-8 combines with J gene TRBJ2-1; 7 bases align to TRBD2. CDR1 is SGHTS, CDR2 YDEGEE, per germline. Trimming removed 1 base from V and 9 bases from J; junction bases left unmatched: 10. The CDR3 contains 15 residues. The CDR3 region has the DNA TGTGCCAGCAGCTTGACTAGCGTAGGATCTAGTGAGCAGTTCTTC. It specifies CASSLTSVGSSEQFF.

This clonotype showed up just a few times. The chain recombines TRBV15 with TRBJ1-2; no clear D gene. Between the trimmed V and J ends, which lost 4 bases and 2 bases, there was a span of 8 bases. CDR1 is LNHNV and CDR2 is YYDKDF in the germline V gene (reference sequence). The length of the CDR3 is 13 residues. In DNA form, the CDR3 reads TGTGCCACCAGCATTGGAGGGAACTATGGCTACACCTTC. Amino acids: CATSIGGNYGYTF.

V and J are TRBV2 and TRBJ2-7; D is undetermined. The ends were cut back, 7 bases at V and 4 bases at J, with 14 bases in the middle. Germline lookup yields CDR1 SNHLY and CDR2 FYNNEI. The CDR3 totals 13 residues. DNA for the CDR3: TGTGCCAGCAATCCCGCATTTACTTACGAGCAGTACTTC. This translates into CASNPAFTYEQYF.

V is TRBV28 and J is TRBJ2-4; TRBD1 aligns across 8 bases. In germline, CDR1 is MDHEN, CDR2 SYDVKM. This CDR3 has 18 residues. Unmatched junction bases numbered 12, after V lost 5 bases and J lost 0 bases. In nucleotides, the CDR3 is TGTGCCAGCAGTCCCCGGGACAGGACACCGTTAGCCAAAAACATTCAGTACTTC. Translated: CASSPRDRTPLAKNIQYF.

The V call is TRBV6-1, the J call TRBJ2-5; 9 bases agree with TRBD1. The CDR3 runs 14 residues. The germline V gene has CDR1 MNHNS and CDR2 SASEGT. V was pared by 11 bases and J by 4 bases, with 11 bases of the junction left unmatched. In DNA, the CDR3 is TGTGCCGTCCGGAGGACAGGGGCCAGAGAGACCCAGTACTTC. The encoded protein is CAVRRTGARETQYF.

This clonotype has more than one count but fewer than ten. The gene calls are TRBV6-1 and TRBJ1-1; D unclear. The CDR3 is 14 residues long. Germline V CDR1 and CDR2: MNHNS, SASEGT. V lost 4 bases and J lost 0, with 9 bases in between. CDR3 sequence: CASSVLGMNTEAFF. CDR3 coding DNA: TGTGCCAGCAGTGTCCTCGGGATGAACACTGAAGCTTTCTTT.

The chain links TRBV15 to TRBJ2-7; 8 bases fit TRBD1. V shed 2 bases, J shed 5 bases, and the junction held 20 bases outside the gene matches. CDR1 and CDR2 (germline): LNHNV, YYDKDF (reference sequence). This CDR3 comprises 19 residues. Here the CDR3 reads CATSRKSGMGWTGRDEQYF. The CDR3 DNA follows: TGTGCCACCAGCAGAAAATCCGGTATGGGTTGGACAGGGAGAGACGAGCAGTACTTC.

V gene TRBV7-7 combines with J gene TRBJ2-2, with unresolved D. Trimming cost V 1 base and J 6 bases, with 6 bases left between them. Germline CDR1 reads SSHAT; CDR2 reads FNYEAQ (reference sequence). The CDR3 is 13 amino acids. CDR3 nucleotides: TGTGCCAGCAGCTTAGTGGGGTCCGGGGAGCTGTTTTTT. Translating gives CASSLVGSGELFF.

The chain recombines TRBV20-1 with TRBJ1-6, with 7 nucleotides matching TRBD1. CDR1 and CDR2 from the germline V gene are DFQATT and SNEGSKA (reference sequence). The junction had 7 bases not matched to a gene; V was cut back by 5 bases and J by 6 bases. The CDR3 spans 14 residues. CDR3 sequence (DNA): TGCAGTGCTGAGGACAGGTCTCGTAATTCACCCCTCCACTTT. Amino acid sequence: CSAEDRSRNSPLHF.

This chain's CDR3 is CASSPKGSFSGANVLTF. In DNA form, the CDR3 reads TGTGCCAGCAGCCCTAAGGGGAGTTTCTCTGGGGCCAACGTCCTGACTTTC. V and J are TRBV2 and TRBJ2-6; either TRBD1 or TRBD2 may supply D (5 bases each). V was clipped by 6 bases and J by 0 bases, with 15 bases between them. Germline V CDR1 and CDR2: SNHLY, FYNNEI. The CDR3 has 17 residues.

The V gene is TRBV7-6, the J gene TRBJ2-7, with a weak D call TRBD2 (5 bases). Trimming took 1 base from V and 6 from J, leaving 13 bases between them. Germline assignment: CDR1 SGHVS and CDR2 FNYEAQ. CDR3 length: 14 amino acids. The CDR3 coding sequence is TGTGCCAGCAGCTTAGGGGCAGGCGGAGGCGAGCAGTACTTC. Its translation: CASSLGAGGGEQYF.

The gene calls are TRBV20-1 and TRBJ2-5, with TRBD2 matching 8 bases. With V trimmed by 0 bases and J by 4 bases, 10 bases remained unmatched. The CDR3 spans 16 residues. From germline, CDR1 is DFQATT and CDR2 SNEGSKA (reference sequence). The CDR3 DNA reads as TGCAGTGCTAGAGAGAACCGAGCGGGAGTCTCAGAGACCCAGTACTTC. This encodes CSARENRAGVSETQYF.

The chain employs TRBV12-3 or TRBV12-4 and TRBJ2-7; TRBD1 aligns across 8 bases. Trimming cost V 2 bases and J 6 bases; bases outside gene matches: 9. CDR3 length: 15 amino acids. The CDR3: CASSLSGQASFEQYF. The CDR3 nucleotides read TGTGCCAGCAGTTTATCGGGACAGGCGTCGTTCGAGCAGTACTTC.

The J gene is TRBJ2-2, the V gene TRBV6-1; D possibly corresponds to TRBD1 (5 bases). The V and J ends lost 8 bases and 1 base respectively, with 11 bases between them. Looked up from germline, CDR1 is MNHNS and CDR2 is SASEGT. The length of the CDR3 is 14 residues. The CDR3 loop reads CASRQGQNTGELFF. CDR3 nucleotide sequence: TGTGCCAGCCGCCAGGGCCAGAACACCGGGGAGCTGTTTTTT.

This clonotype has only a few counts. This rearrangement joins TRBV7-2 to TRBJ2-5, with 7 bases matching TRBD1. Trimming removed 5 bases from V and 5 bases from J; junction bases left unmatched: 8. Per germline, CDR1 SGHTA and CDR2 FQGNSA. The CDR3 has 14 amino acids. The CDR3 bases are TGTGCCAGCAGCCGACAGGGATTGCTGGAGACCCAGTACTTC. Protein: CASSRQGLLETQYF.

The rearrangement links TRBV7-9 to TRBJ2-3; D perhaps matches TRBD2 (5 bases). CDR1 is SEHNR and CDR2 is FQNEAQ in the germline V gene (reference sequence). The V end was cut by 1 base, the J end by 4 bases, with 6 bases between. The CDR3 runs to 13 residues. DNA for the CDR3: TGTGCCAGCAGCTTAGTCGGGGCAGATACGCAGTATTTT. Protein sequence: CASSLVGADTQYF.

CDR3 sequence: CASSENGLSTDTQYF. In nucleotides, the CDR3 is TGTGCCAGCAGTGAAAACGGACTCAGTACAGATACGCAGTATTTT. J is TRBJ2-3 and V is TRBV2, with TRBD2 as a possible D gene (5 bases). Germline V gives CDR1 SNHLY, CDR2 FYNNEI. V gave up 2 bases and J gave up 3 bases, with 12 bases separating them. This CDR3 region has 15 residues.

The gene calls are TRBV6-1 and TRBJ2-3, with D possibly matching TRBD2 (6 bases). This CDR3 comprises 14 residues. CDR1 and CDR2 from the germline V gene are MNHNS and SASEGT. Trimming took off 8 bases at V and 6 bases at J, with 18 bases between the two ends. The CDR3 DNA follows: TGTGCCAGCTGGGGACTCACCCGGGGGGATACGCAGTATTTT. Encoded protein: CASWGLTRGDTQYF.

The rearrangement links TRBV28 to TRBJ1-1; 7 positions match TRBD1. The germline gives CDR1 MDHEN, CDR2 SYDVKM. The CDR3 spans 13 residues. V was clipped by 4 bases and J by 10 bases; unmatched bases: 9. The CDR3 loop reads CASSSIQTGRAFF. The CDR3 bases are TGTGCCAGCAGTTCGATCCAGACAGGGCGAGCTTTCTTT.

The V gene is TRBV7-9, the J gene TRBJ2-7; TRBD2 might be the D (5 bases). The CDR3 is 13 residues long. V lost 5 bases and J 2 bases, leaving 10 bases between the germline ends. Germline values: CDR1 SEHNR, CDR2 FQNEAQ (reference sequence). The CDR3 region is CASSGGLPYEQYF. The CDR3 DNA reads as TGTGCCAGCAGCGGAGGCTTACCCTACGAGCAGTACTTC.

The rearrangement joins TRBV18 to TRBJ2-2, with TRBD2 matching 9 bases. The CDR3 is 15 amino acids. Trimming at V came to 2 bases and at J to 7 bases, leaving 5 bases not matched to a gene. Looked up from germline, CDR1 is KGHSH and CDR2 is LQKENI. In DNA form, the CDR3 reads TGTGCCAGCTCACCAAGATCGCGGGAGGGCGGGGAGCTGTTTTTT. Amino acids: CASSPRSREGGELFF.

The rearrangement links TRBV28 to TRBJ2-2, with 7 bases fitting TRBD1. This CDR3 spans 16 amino acids. From germline, CDR1 is MDHEN and CDR2 SYDVKM. V lost 4 bases to trimming and J lost 6 bases; unmatched junction nucleotides: 11. In DNA form, the CDR3 reads TGTGCCAGCAGTTCACCCGCAGGGGGACATGCCGGGGAGCTGTTTTTT. This gives the protein CASSSPAGGHAGELFF.

The chain is built from TRBV20-1 and TRBJ2-5; tentatively, D is TRBD2 (5 bases). Deletions cut 6 bases from V and 5 bases from J, with 13 bases between. Looked up from germline, CDR1 is DFQATT and CDR2 is SNEGSKA (reference sequence). The CDR3 contains 12 residues. In DNA form, the CDR3 reads TGCAGTGCGTTCGGGATGGAGGAGACCCAGTACTTC. Translated: CSAFGMEETQYF.

V usage is TRBV20-1 and J usage is TRBJ2-3; 7 bases are a match to TRBD2. Germline CDR1 and CDR2: DFQATT and SNEGSKA (reference sequence). The CDR3 spans 15 residues. For the CDR3, the DNA is TGCAGCGCCAAAAGGGAGCGGGGAACGACAGATACGCAGTATTTT. Amino acid sequence: CSAKRERGTTDTQYF.